This TCR beta chain comes out of a study of blood T cell repertoires in COVID-19. The wider study: The study drew acute and convalescent COVID-19 samples from the United States, Italy and Spain. Sample material is recorded as cDNA or gDNA derived from T cells, B-cell-depleted T cells, or PBMCs.

The V segment lost 4 bases and the J segment 6 bases; nucleotides outside the gene matches: 4. Germline V CDR1 and CDR2: SGHKS, YYEKEE (reference sequence). CDR3 length equals 15 residues. This clone was seen more than once but under ten times. Authors' analysis steps: Amplification of reference gene primers was used by the study to estimate nucleated cell counts. The repertoire was sequenced with immunoSEQ multiplex PCR; TCRdb's copy has only in-frame clones and lacks some. D and trimming were read from the DNA, whereas the V and J calls and clone size are those reported in that table. The table includes fewer than 110,000 clones, approximately 89% detected once.

The sample consisted of peripheral blood. The chain is built from TRBV5-5 and TRBJ2-1; 13 bases match TRBD2. The clonotype was recovered from a man aged 45 to 65 with active or convalescent COVID-19. For the CDR3, the DNA is TGTGCCAGCAGCCCCGGACTAGCGGGAGTCAATGAGCAGTTCTTC. It is translated as CASSPGLAGVNEQFF. Complete variable domain (other parts from reference TRBV5-5 and TRBJ2-1): DAGVTQSPTHLIKTRGQQVTLRCSPISGHKSVSWYQQVLGQGPQFIFQYYEKEERGRGNFPDRFSARQFPNYSSELNVNALLLGDSALYLCASSPGLAGVNEQFFGPGTRLTVL.